This TCR beta chain came from a study of T cells expressing NK-cell markers. Background on the study: The authors derived TCR beta repertoires from sorted CD3+CD56+NKG2C+, CD3+CD56+NKG2C- and CD3+CD56-NKG2C+ T cells. Study-wide points: The CD3+CD56-NKG2C+ fraction of a handful of donors was likewise dominated by these clonotypes. Each of over 5 donors carried dominant NKG2C+ clonotypes accounting for roughly 1.0-7.5% of CD8+ T cells.

5'RACE template switching built TCR beta cDNA with unique molecular identifiers. TCRdb re-called the 5' RACE reads, yielding one record per CDR3 amino acid sequence without DNA. This table holds a few hundred thousand distinct CDR3 sequences. Comment on this clonotype: Its target is not known.

Germline lookup yields CDR1 WSHSY and CDR2 SAAADI. The CDR3 loop spans 12 amino acids. This receptor was taken from a man between 18 and 35 years old in good health. The specimen was blood T cells: a sorted CD56 or NKG2C T cell subset, CD4+ or CD8+ T cells, or bulk PBMC T cells (not recorded which). The chain recombines TRBV10-2 with TRBJ1-1. The CDR3 is CASRSGNTEAFF.